The sequence of this TCR beta chain was determined in a study of radiotherapy plus CTLA-4 blockade in lung cancer (dated by TCRdb to the late 2010s). For the wider study: Objective responses occurred in roughly 20% of enrolled patients, and about 30% achieved disease control. The investigation overall reported the following: Increased serum interferon-beta after radiation, together with early dynamic changes in blood T cell clones, were reported to be the strongest predictors of response. After treatment with radiotherapy and ipilimumab, TCR clones that originated in tumors expanded in peripheral blood.

Of note for this clone: Its antigen remains unidentified. No clone much larger than this one lies a single base away; base qualities are absent.

Focal radiation therapy combined with CTLA-4 blockade (ipilimumab) was tested in patients with chemo-refractory metastatic non-small-cell lung cancer. The CDR3 sequence holds 17 residues, the cysteine and phenylalanine included. The read is trimmed to its CDR3 DNA, 51 bases read in frame from base 1. Taken from the germline V gene, the CDR1 and CDR2 loops are MDHEN and SYDVKM. Germline trimming: 2 bases from V, 0 bases from J; junction bases outside gene matches: 9. The library relied on the immunoSEQ multiplex PCR assay. Held by TCRdb, this immuneACCESS table contains in-frame sequences only and omits some clones. Under half of the omission traces to an unresolved V gene where checked; the cause of the rest is unknown. The sample table shows under 35,000 clones, and over 60% are seen once. The ten biggest clones cover roughly 4.3% of the sample.

This chain is built from TRBV28 and TRBJ2-7, with TRBD1 matching 8 junction bases. This receptor was identified in a human donor with non-small cell lung cancer whose response to radiotherapy plus ipilimumab could not be evaluated. Sequencing was performed on peripheral blood, taken from a patient treated with radiotherapy plus ipilimumab. The CDR3 here reads CASSLGRGQLGSYEQYF. In nucleotides, the sequence is TGTGCCAGCAGTTTAGGCAGGGGGCAACTGGGCTCCTACGAGCAGTACTTC.